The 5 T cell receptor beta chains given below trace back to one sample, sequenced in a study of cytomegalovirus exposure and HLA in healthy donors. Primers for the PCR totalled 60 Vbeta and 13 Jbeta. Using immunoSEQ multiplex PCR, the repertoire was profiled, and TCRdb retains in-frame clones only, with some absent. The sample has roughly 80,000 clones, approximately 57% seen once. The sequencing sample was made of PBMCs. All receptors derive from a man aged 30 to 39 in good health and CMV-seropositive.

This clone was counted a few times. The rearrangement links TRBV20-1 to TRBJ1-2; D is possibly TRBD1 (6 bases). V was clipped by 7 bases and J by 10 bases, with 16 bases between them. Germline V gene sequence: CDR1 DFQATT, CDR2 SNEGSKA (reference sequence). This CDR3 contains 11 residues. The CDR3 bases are TGCAGTGGCTCGCACAGGGCGGACTACACCTTC. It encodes CSGSHRADYTF.

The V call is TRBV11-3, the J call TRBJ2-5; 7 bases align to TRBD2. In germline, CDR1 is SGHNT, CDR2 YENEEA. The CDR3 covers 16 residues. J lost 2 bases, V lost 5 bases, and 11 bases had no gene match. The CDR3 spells CASSPGLASGQETQYF. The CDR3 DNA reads TGTGCCAGCAGCCCAGGTCTTGCTAGCGGACAAGAGACCCAGTACTTC.

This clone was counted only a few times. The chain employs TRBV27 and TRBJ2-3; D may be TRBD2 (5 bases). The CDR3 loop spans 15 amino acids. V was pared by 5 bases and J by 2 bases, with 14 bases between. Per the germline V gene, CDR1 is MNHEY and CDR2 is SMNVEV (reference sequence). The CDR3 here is CASSEGFLDTDTQYF. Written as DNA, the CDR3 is TGTGCCAGCAGTGAGGGATTCCTGGACACAGATACGCAGTATTTT.

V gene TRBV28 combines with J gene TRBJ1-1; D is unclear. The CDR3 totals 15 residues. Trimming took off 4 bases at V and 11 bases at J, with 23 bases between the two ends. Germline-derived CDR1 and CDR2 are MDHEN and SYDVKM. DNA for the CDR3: TGTGCCAGCAGTTCTCCGGGAGAGGGTCTGCCGGGGGCTTTCTTT. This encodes CASSSPGEGLPGAFF.

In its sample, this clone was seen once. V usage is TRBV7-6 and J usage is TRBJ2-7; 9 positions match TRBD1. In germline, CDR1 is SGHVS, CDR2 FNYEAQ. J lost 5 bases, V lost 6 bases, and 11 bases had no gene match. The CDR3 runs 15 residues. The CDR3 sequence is CASRQGTGLENEQYF. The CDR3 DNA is TGTGCCAGCAGGCAGGGGACAGGGTTGGAGAACGAGCAGTACTTC.